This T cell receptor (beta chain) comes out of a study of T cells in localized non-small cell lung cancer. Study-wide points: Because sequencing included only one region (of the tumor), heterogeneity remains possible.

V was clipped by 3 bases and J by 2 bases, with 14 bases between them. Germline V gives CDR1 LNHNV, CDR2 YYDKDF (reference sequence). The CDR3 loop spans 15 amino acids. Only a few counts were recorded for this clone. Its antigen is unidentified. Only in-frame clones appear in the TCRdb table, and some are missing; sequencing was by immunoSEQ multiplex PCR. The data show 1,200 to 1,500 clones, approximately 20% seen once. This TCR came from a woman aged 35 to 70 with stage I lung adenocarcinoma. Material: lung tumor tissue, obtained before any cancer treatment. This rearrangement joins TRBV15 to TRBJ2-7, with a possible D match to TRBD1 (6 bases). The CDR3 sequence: CATSRRRQATYEQYF. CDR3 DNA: TGTGCCACCAGCAGGAGGAGACAGGCCACCTACGAGCAGTACTTC. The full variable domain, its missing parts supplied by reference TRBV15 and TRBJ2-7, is DAMVIQNPRYQVTQFGKPVTLSCSQTLNHNVMYWYQQKSSQAPKLLFHYYDKDFNNEADTPDNFQSRRPNTSFCFLDIRSPGLGDTAMYLCATSRRRQATYEQYFGPGTRLTVT.